This TCR beta chain was found in a study of blood T cell repertoires in COVID-19. Trimming took 4 bases from V and 3 from J, leaving 16 bases between them. In germline, CDR1 is SGDLS, CDR2 YYNGEE. The CDR3 has 15 residues. Sequencing was performed with immunoSEQ multiplex PCR; in TCRdb, only in-frame clones are kept and a portion is missing. There are fewer than 75,000 clones in the sample; around nine tenths occur only once, and 3.5% to 4% lies in the top ten. Sequencing was performed on peripheral blood. The J gene is TRBJ1-1, the V gene TRBV9; D ambiguous. This sequence was found in a man in his 70s with acute or convalescent COVID-19. The CDR3 spells CASSRRLGTDTEAFF. CDR3 sequence (DNA): TGTGCCAGCAGCAGGAGGCTTGGCACCGACACTGAAGCTTTCTTT. The complete variable domain, with remaining parts taken from reference TRBV9 and TRBJ1-1, reads DSGVTQTPKHLITATGQRVTLRCSPRSGDLSVYWYQQSLDQGLQFLIQYYNGEERAKGNILERFSAQQFPDLHSELNLSSLELGDSALYFCASSRRLGTDTEAFFGQGTRLTVV.